The sequence of this TCR beta chain was determined in a study of identifying expanded T cells in peripheral blood. With regard to this clone: Its antigen is as yet unknown.

V lost 1 base, J lost 3 bases, and 4 bases stayed unmatched. CDR1 is SEHNR and CDR2 is FQNEAQ in the germline V gene (reference sequence). CDR3 length: 16 amino acids. Whole-study results and caveats: Over about two and four weeks, about 16 and 19 clones changed, versus approximately 1.2 between replicates.

During the collection period, no donor immune events like infections were recorded. Only in-frame clones appear in the TCRdb table, and some are missing; sequencing was by immunoSEQ multiplex PCR. The repertoire holds more than 45,000 clones, with approximately 83% as singletons. The J gene is TRBJ2-2, the V gene TRBV7-9, with TRBD1 matching 8 bases. This clonotype originated in a person between 18 and 70 years old in good health. The source material was blood. The CDR3 DNA is TGTGCCAGCAGCTTAGGGACAGGGATGGACACCGGGGAGCTGTTTTTT. Its protein product is CASSLGTGMDTGELFF.